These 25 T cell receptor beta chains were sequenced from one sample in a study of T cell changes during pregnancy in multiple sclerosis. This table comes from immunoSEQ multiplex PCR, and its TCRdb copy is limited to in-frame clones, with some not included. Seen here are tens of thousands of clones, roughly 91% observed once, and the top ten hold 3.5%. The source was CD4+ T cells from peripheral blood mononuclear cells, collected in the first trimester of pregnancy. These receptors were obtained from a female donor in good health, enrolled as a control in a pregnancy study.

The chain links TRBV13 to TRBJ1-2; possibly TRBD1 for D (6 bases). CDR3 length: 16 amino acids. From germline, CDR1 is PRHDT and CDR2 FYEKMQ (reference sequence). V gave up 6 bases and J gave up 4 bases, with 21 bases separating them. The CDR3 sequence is CASRTSIGQRLYGYTF. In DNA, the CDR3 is TGTGCCAGCAGAACCTCTATTGGACAGAGACTCTATGGCTACACCTTC.

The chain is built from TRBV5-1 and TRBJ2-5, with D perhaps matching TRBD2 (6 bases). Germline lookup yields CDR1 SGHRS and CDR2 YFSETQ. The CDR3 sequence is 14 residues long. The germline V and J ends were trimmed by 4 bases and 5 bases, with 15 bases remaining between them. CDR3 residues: CASSLGDWRETQYF. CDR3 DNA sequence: TGCGCCAGCAGCCTGGGGGACTGGCGGGAGACCCAGTACTTC.

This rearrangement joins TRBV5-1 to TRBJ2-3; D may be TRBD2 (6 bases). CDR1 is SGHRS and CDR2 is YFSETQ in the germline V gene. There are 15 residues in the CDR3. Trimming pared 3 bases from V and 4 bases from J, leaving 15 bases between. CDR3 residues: CASSSDLASPDTQYF. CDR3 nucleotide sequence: TGCGCCAGCAGCTCCGACCTAGCGAGCCCAGATACGCAGTATTTT.

The CDR3 sequence is CASSQAGGSGIQYF. In nucleotides, the CDR3 is TGCGCCAGCAGCCAAGCGGGCGGGAGCGGCATTCAGTACTTC. This sequence joins TRBV4-3 and TRBJ2-4, with 7 nucleotides matching TRBD2. With V trimmed by 1 base and J by 9 bases, 6 bases remained unmatched. The CDR3 consists of 14 residues. The germline V gene encodes CDR1 LGHNA and CDR2 YSLEER.

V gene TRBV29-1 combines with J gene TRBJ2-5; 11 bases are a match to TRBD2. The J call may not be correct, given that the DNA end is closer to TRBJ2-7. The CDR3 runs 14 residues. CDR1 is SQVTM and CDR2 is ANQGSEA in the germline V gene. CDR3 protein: CSALTSGTSYEQYF. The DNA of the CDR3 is TGCAGCGCCCTGACTAGCGGGACCTCCTACGAGCAGTACTTC.

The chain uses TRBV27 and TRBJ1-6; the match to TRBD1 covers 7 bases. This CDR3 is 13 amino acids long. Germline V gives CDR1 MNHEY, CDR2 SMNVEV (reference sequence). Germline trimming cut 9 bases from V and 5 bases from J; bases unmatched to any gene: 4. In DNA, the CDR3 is TGTGCCAGTCGCACAGGGGATAATTCACCCCTCCACTTT. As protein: CASRTGDNSPLHF.

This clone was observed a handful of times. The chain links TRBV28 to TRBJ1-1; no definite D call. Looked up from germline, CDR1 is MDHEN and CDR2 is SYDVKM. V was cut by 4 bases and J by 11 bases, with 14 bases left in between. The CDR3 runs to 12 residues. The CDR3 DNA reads TGTGCCAGCAGTTCTTGGGCCCTTCATGCTTTCTTT. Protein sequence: CASSSWALHAFF. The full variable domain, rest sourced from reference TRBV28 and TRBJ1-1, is DVKVTQSSRYLVKRTGEKVFLECVQDMDHENMFWYRQDPGLGLRLIYFSYDVKMKEKGDIPEGYSVSREKKERFSLILESASTNQTSMYLCASSSWALHAFFGQGTRLTVV.

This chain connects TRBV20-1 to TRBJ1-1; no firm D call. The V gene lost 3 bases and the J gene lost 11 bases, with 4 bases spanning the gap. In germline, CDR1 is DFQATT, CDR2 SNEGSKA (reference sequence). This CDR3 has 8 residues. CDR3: CSASSAFF. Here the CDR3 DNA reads TGCAGTGCTAGCTCGGCTTTCTTT.

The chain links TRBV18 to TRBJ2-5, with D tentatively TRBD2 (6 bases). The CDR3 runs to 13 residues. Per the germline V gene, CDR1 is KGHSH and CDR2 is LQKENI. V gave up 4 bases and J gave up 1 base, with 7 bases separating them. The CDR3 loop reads CASSRLVQETQYF. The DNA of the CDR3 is TGTGCCAGCTCACGACTAGTCCAAGAGACCCAGTACTTC.

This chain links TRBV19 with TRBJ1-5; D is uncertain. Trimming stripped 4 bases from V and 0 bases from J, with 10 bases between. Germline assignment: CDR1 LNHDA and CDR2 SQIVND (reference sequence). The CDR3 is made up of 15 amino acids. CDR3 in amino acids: CASSTPGDSNQPQHF. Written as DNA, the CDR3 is TGTGCCAGTAGTACCCCAGGCGATAGCAATCAGCCCCAGCATTTT.

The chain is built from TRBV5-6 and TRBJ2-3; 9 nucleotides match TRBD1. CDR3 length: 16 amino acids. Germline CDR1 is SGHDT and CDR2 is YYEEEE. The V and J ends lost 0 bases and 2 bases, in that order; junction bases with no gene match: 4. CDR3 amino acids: CASSLAGTGITDTQYF. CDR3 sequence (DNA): TGTGCCAGCAGCTTGGCCGGGACAGGGATCACAGATACGCAGTATTTT.

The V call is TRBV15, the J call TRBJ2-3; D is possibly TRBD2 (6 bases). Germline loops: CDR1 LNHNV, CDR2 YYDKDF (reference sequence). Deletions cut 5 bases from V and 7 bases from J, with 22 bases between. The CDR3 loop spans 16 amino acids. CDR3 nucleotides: TGTGCCACCAGCGGGGGGACCGCGGATGTCCGCTATACGCAGTATTTT. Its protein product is CATSGGTADVRYTQYF.

This CDR3 is CASSQRTGTGNTEAFF. CDR3 nucleotides: TGTGCCAGCAGCCAACGAACCGGGACAGGCAACACTGAAGCTTTCTTT. V usage is TRBV11-1 and J usage is TRBJ1-1; 8 bases agree with TRBD1. Per the germline V gene, CDR1 is SGHAT and CDR2 is FQDESV (reference sequence). The CDR3 length is 16 residues. V was clipped by 5 bases and J by 2 bases; unmatched bases: 10.

This CDR3 reads CASSAQGDFRNEQFF. The CDR3 DNA is TGCGCCAGCAGCGCCCAGGGGGACTTTAGGAATGAGCAGTTCTTC. The chain employs TRBV5-1 and TRBJ2-1; D perhaps matches TRBD1 (7 bases). V was trimmed by 4 bases and J by 7 bases, leaving 18 bases between them. The germline V gene has CDR1 SGHRS and CDR2 YFSETQ. The CDR3 extends over 15 amino acids.

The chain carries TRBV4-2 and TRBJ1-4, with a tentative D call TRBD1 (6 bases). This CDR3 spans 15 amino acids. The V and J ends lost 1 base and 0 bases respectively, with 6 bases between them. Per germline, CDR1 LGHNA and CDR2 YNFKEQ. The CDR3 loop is CASSQGQATNEKLFF. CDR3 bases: TGTGCCAGCAGCCAAGGACAGGCAACTAATGAAAAACTGTTTTTT.

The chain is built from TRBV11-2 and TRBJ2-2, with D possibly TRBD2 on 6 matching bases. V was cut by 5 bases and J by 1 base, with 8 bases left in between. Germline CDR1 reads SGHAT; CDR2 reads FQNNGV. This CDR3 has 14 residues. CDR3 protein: CASSRSGNTGELFF. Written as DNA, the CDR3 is TGTGCCAGCAGCCGTAGCGGGAACACCGGGGAGCTGTTTTTT.

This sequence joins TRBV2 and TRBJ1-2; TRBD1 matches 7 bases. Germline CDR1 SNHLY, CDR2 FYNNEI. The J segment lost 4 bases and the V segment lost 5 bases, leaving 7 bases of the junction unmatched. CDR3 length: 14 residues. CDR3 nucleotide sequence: TGTGCCAGCAGTCTTCGGACAGGAACCTATGGCTACACCTTC. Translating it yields CASSLRTGTYGYTF.

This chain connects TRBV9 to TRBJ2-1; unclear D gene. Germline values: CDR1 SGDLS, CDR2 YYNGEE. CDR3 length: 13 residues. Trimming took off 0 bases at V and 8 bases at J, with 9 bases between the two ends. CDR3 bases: TGTGCCAGCAGCGTAGTGGAGAGCGATGAGCAGTTCTTC. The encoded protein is CASSVVESDEQFF.

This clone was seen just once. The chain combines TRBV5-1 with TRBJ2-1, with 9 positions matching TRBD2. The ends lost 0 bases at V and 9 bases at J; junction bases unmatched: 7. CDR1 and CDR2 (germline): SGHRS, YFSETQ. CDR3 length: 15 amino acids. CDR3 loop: CASSLVGTSTGEQFF. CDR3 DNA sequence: TGCGCCAGCAGCTTGGTTGGGACTAGCACGGGTGAGCAGTTCTTC. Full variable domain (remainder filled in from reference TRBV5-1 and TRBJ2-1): KAGVTQTPRYLIKTRGQQVTLSCSPISGHRSVSWYQQTPGQGLQFLFEYFSETQRNKGNFPGRFSGRQFSNSRSEMNVSTLELGDSALYLCASSLVGTSTGEQFFGPGTRLTVL.

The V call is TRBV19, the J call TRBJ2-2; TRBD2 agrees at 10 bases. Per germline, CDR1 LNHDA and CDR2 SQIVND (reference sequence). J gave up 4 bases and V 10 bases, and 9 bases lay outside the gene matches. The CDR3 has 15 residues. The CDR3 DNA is TGTGCCACCCAGCCAGCGGGAGGGTTCACCGGGGAGCTGTTTTTT. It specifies CATQPAGGFTGELFF.

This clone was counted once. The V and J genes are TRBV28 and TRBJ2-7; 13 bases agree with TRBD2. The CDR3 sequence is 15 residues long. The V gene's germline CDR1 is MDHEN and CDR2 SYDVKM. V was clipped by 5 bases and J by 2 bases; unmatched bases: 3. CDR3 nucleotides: TGTGCCAGCAGTACTACTAGCGGGGGGGCCTACGAGCAGTACTTC. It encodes CASSTTSGGAYEQYF. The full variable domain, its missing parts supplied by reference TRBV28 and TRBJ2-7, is DVKVTQSSRYLVKRTGEKVFLECVQDMDHENMFWYRQDPGLGLRLIYFSYDVKMKEKGDIPEGYSVSREKKERFSLILESASTNQTSMYLCASSTTSGGAYEQYFGPGTRLTVT.

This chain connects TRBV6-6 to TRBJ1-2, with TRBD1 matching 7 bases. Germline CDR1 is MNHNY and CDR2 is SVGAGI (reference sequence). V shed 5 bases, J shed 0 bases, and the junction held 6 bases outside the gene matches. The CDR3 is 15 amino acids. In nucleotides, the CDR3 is TGTGCCAGCAGTACCCGGACAGGAGCTAACTATGGCTACACCTTC. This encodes CASSTRTGANYGYTF.

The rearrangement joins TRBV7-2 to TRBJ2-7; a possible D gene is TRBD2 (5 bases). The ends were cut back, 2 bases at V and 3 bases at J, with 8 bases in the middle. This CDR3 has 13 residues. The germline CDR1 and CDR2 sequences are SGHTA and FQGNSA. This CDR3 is CASSLLASYEQYF. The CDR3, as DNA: TGTGCCAGCAGCTTATTAGCGAGCTACGAGCAGTACTTC.

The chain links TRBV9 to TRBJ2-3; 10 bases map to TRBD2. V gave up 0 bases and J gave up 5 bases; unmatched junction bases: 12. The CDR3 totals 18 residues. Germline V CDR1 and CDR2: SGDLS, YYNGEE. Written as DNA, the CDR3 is TGTGCCAGCAGCGTAGCGGCCCAGAGGACTAGCGGTTTAGATACGCAGTATTTT. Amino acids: CASSVAAQRTSGLDTQYF.

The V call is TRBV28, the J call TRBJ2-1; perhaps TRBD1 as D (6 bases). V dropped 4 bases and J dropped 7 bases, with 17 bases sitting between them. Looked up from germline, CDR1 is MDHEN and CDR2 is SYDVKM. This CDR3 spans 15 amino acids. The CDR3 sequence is CASSSQGTGANEQFF. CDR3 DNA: TGTGCCAGCAGTTCCCAGGGGACCGGGGCTAATGAGCAGTTCTTC.